This T cell receptor (beta chain) is from a study of blood T cells in healthy people across ages. This clonotype showed up many times. Through a sample-barcoded 5' primer and a J-beta primer mix, a second PCR was run for roughly 6 to 12 cycles. Each cDNA molecule received a tag from a template-switch adaptor that had 12 random nucleotides. A minimum of 3 million CDR3-containing paired-end reads was obtained for each sample. Each CDR3 protein gets one entry after TCRdb re-called the 5' RACE reads with MiXCR. The sample shows under 750,000 distinct CDR3 sequences, roughly 48% of them seen only once. The sequencing input was blood. This sequence was found in a man older than 75 in good health.

The CDR3 reads CASSPPPGQADTQYF. The CDR3 nucleotides read TGTGCCAGCAGCCCACCCCCCGGGCAAGCAGATACGCAGTATTTT. The V gene is TRBV9, the J gene TRBJ2-3; D is unclear. The CDR3 is 15 amino acids. V was clipped by 4 bases and J by 4 bases, with 16 bases between them. Germline V gene lookup returns CDR1 SGDLS and CDR2 YYNGEE.